The present T cell receptor (beta chain) was sequenced within a study of T cells in tumors after PD-1 blockade. Study in general: Daily vismodegib 150 mg continued in a subset of anti-PD-1-treated patients. Blood samples averaged around 100,000 templates (range roughly 22,000-280,000) and 36,536 unique clonotypes.

Measured with immunoSEQ multiplex PCR; TCRdb has only the in-frame clones, and not every one. The sample lists 35,000 or so clones, around 80% seen once, with more than 30% in the top ten. Germline V gives CDR1 MDHEN, CDR2 SYDVKM. The V gene end was trimmed by 6 bases and the J gene end by 2 bases; junction bases not matched to a gene: 7. The CDR3 runs 15 residues. For this clone: Antigen: not known.

Study-level results: Blood contained about 40% of the tumor's TCR clonotypes.

The sample consisted of PBMCs, taken before anti-PD-1 treatment. This clonotype was obtained from a human donor with basal cell carcinoma. The chain links TRBV28 to TRBJ2-7; 10 nucleotides line up with TRBD1. CDR3: CASRSAGTGAYEQYF. The CDR3 nucleotides are TGTGCCAGCAGAAGCGCCGGGACAGGGGCCTACGAGCAGTACTTC.